The TCR beta chain described here comes from a study of identical twins. This clonotype was picked up a small number of times. As yet, its antigen is unknown. Regarding the study as a whole: For cord blood, abundant beta clonotypes had fewer insertions, unlike memory repertoires, which showed none.

The length of the CDR3 is 14 residues. CDR1 and CDR2 (germline): SGHRS, YFSETQ. V dropped 7 bases and J dropped 5; count of bases not matched to a gene: 8. With template switching, a universal primer site was added, and the cDNA carried unique molecular identifiers. TCRdb fed the 5' RACE reads into MiXCR, producing one record per CDR3 protein. The sample holds hundreds of thousands of distinct CDR3 sequences; approximately 24% are singletons and the top ten take about 2.7%. The data were also submitted as part of a second study, on T cells expressing NK-cell markers. From that study: In 5 to 7 donors, dominant CD3+CD56+NKG2C+ clones formed roughly 1.0-8% of CD8+ cells.

The chain links TRBV5-1 to TRBJ1-4; 7 bases are shared with TRBD1. Sequencing was carried out using CD4+ T cells sorted from blood. This TCR came from a woman aged 18-30 years in good health. CDR3: CASGLQGMNEKLFF. CDR3 nucleotides: TGCGCCAGCGGGCTACAGGGGATGAATGAAAAACTGTTTTTT.